This T cell receptor beta chain was identified during a study of cytomegalovirus exposure and HLA in healthy donors. Study-wide points: In a later analysis, productive TCRs from donors in an Asian-associated ancestry cluster reportedly carried fewer N-insertions than the cohort mean. When a later analysis compared HLA-associated TCR beta chains with equally common others, the HLA-associated chains turned out to be more clonally expanded and to have lower generation probabilities. CMV serostatus alone was available as immune exposure information.

In the case of this clone: The antigen remains undetermined. A junction boundary mismatches the germline segment, possibly from a read error.

Looked up from germline, CDR1 is MNHNY and CDR2 is SVGAGI (reference sequence). This CDR3 has 11 residues. Primers included in the PCR were 60 Vbeta and 13 Jbeta primers. Produced via immunoSEQ multiplex PCR; TCRdb's table is partial and in-frame only. The sample lists approximately 110,000 clones; just under 75% were seen once. The rearrangement joins TRBV6-6 to TRBJ1-2; 10 bases are a match to TRBD1. The clonotype comes from a man aged 55-75 years in good health and CMV-seropositive. The sequencing sample was made of PBMCs. The chain's CDR3 is CPSSPDRGVAF. The CDR3, as DNA: TGTCCCAGCAGCCCGGACAGGGGGGTGGCCTTC.